This is a list of T cell receptor beta chains from one sample in a study of T cell responses to AZD1222 COVID-19 vaccine. Only in-frame clones appear in the TCRdb table, and some are missing; sequencing was by immunoSEQ multiplex PCR. The table has over 95,000 clones, just over 90% seen once. Here the sequenced sample was peripheral blood, taken on day 0 of AZD1222 vaccination. Receptor source: an adult in good health. CDR3s include the opening cysteine and the closing phenylalanine or tryptophan.

>TRBV30|17
CAWSPTRGTPSNTEAFF
>TRBV19|17
CASSIRSPSGSNQPQHF
>TRBV2|12
CASGVYGAGYTF
>TRBV19|16
CASSRGAAGVRDTQYF
>TRBV27|16
CATLPYTGTGSYEQFF
>TRBV6-1|14
CASSERGGGQPQHF
>TRBV2|15
CASSEGQELNYGYTF
>TRBV10-3|14
CAISRGQGETEAFF
>TRBV29-1|13
CSVEQGANQPQHF
>TRBV3-1/TRBV3-2|15
CASSRARTGTYEQYF
>TRBV11-3|16
CASSLDLAGGTGELFF
>TRBV5-6|15
CASSLVGASNQPQHF
>TRBV18|15
CASSPDRGITGELFF
>TRBV4-2|19
CASSQDRVNGRAVADTQYF
>TRBV28|14
CASSTFTVLGTQYF